Listed below are T cell receptor beta chains from one sample, sequenced in a study of shared clonotypes between healthy human individuals. The protocol was immunoSEQ multiplex PCR, while the TCRdb copy is restricted to in-frame clones and leaves out a portion. The table lists roughly 490,000 clones, around 80% of them singletons. Sequencing was performed on PBMCs. All receptors derive from a woman aged 40 to 49 in good health. Some clones in this sample may be carry-over from other donors' samples. The CDR3 runs from the conserved cysteine through the conserved F or W. A D gene is named only where the DNA matches it firmly. Some rows mark clone size as missing; the rest say once, few, many or name a class of expanded clone.

V gene	J gene	clone size	D gene	CDR3 DNA	CDR3 protein
TRBV15	TRBJ2-5	-	-	TGTGCCACCAGCAGAGATAAGGGGAGAGTAGAGACCCAGTACTTC	CATSRDKGRVETQYF
TRBV29-1	TRBJ2-7	-	-	TGCAGCGTTGAGGCAGAGCGCTACGAGCAGTACTTC	CSVEAERYEQYF
TRBV7-8	TRBJ2-2	few	TRBD1	TGTGCCAGCAGCCAACAGGGGGCCACCGGGGAGCTGTTTTTT	CASSQQGATGELFF
TRBV5-1	TRBJ2-3	once	-	TGCGCCAGCAGCCTAGACAGAACAGATACGCAGTATTTT	CASSLDRTDTQYF
TRBV6-5	TRBJ2-7	few	TRBD2	TGTGCCAGCAGCGTAGCGGGAGGGCCTGGGGCCGAGCAGTACTTC	CASSVAGGPGAEQYF
TRBV6-5	TRBJ2-7	-	-	TGTGCCAGCAGTGGGCGGTCCGACTACGAGCAGTACTTC	CASSGRSDYEQYF
TRBV7-3	TRBJ2-1	many	TRBD2	TGTGCCAGCAGCTTAACGCCGACTAGCGCCTACAATGAGCAGTTCTTC	CASSLTPTSAYNEQFF
TRBV27	TRBJ1-2	-	TRBD1	TGTGCCAGCAGTCCGGGACAGGGCCTCAAGAGGAGCTATGGCTACACCTTC	CASSPGQGLKRSYGYTF
TRBV4-2	TRBJ2-1	-	TRBD2	TGTGCCAGCAGCTTACTAGCGCGATACAATGAGCAGTTCTTC	CASSLLARYNEQFF
TRBV9	TRBJ2-5	-	-	TGTGCCAGCAGCGAGGGACGACTCCAAGAGACCCAGTACTTC	CASSEGRLQETQYF
TRBV19	TRBJ1-5	-	TRBD1	TGTGCCAGTAGTATCATAGTGGGGACAGGGGGATTCGGCAATCAGCCCCAGCATTTT	CASSIIVGTGGFGNQPQHF
TRBV7-7	TRBJ2-2	-	-	TGTGCCAGCAGCTTAGAACTAGCAGCCGGGGAGCTGTTTTTT	CASSLELAAGELFF
TRBV5-1	TRBJ2-2	-	TRBD2	TGCGCCAGCAGCGGAGGGACTAGCCTAAACACCGGGGAGCTGTTTTTT	CASSGGTSLNTGELFF
TRBV28	TRBJ1-2	-	-	TGTGCCAGCAGTCCATATTCTGGGGCCGGGTATGGCTACACCTTC	CASSPYSGAGYGYTF
TRBV6-6	TRBJ1-5	-	-	TGTGCCAGCAGTTATCAAAAACGGAGCAATCAGCCCCAGCATTTT	CASSYQKRSNQPQHF
TRBV6-1	TRBJ2-1	-	-	TGTGCCAGCAGGGAGACCTACAATGAGCAGTTCTTC	CASRETYNEQFF